A single sample gave rise to the 29 T cell receptor beta chains below, sequenced in a study of blood T cell repertoires in COVID-19. The assay was immunoSEQ multiplex PCR, and TCRdb's table has in-frame clones only and misses some. Here the sample spans nearly 15,000 clones, 89% being singletons. Material: peripheral blood. Receptors originate from a human donor in a cohort sampled during active COVID-19.

The rearrangement joins TRBV29-1 to TRBJ1-5, with 7 bases matching TRBD1. Germline CDR1 and CDR2: SQVTM and ANQGSEA. Germline trimming cut 4 bases from V and 4 bases from J; bases unmatched to any gene: 4. The CDR3 sequence is 13 residues long. The CDR3 DNA follows: TGCAGCGTTGCCCCAGGGGGAAATCAGCCCCAGCATTTT. This translates into CSVAPGGNQPQHF.

This clone appeared a single time. The chain combines TRBV27 with TRBJ2-3; D might be TRBD1 (6 bases). Germline-derived CDR1 and CDR2 are MNHEY and SMNVEV (reference sequence). V was clipped by 0 bases and J by 6 bases, with 7 bases between them. CDR3 length: 13 residues. The CDR3 DNA reads as TGTGCCAGCAGTTTATCGGACAGCGATACGCAGTATTTT. It codes for CASSLSDSDTQYF.

The rearrangement uses TRBV15 and TRBJ2-1, with 9 bases that match TRBD2. The germline CDR1 and CDR2 sequences are LNHNV and YYDKDF (reference sequence). This CDR3 region has 15 residues. Trimming at V came to 6 bases and at J to 3 bases, leaving 6 bases not matched to a gene. CDR3 in amino acids: CATRVGTSFYNEQFF. CDR3 DNA sequence: TGTGCCACCAGGGTCGGGACTAGCTTCTACAATGAGCAGTTCTTC.

V is TRBV30 and J is TRBJ1-6; D possibly corresponds to TRBD1 (6 bases). This CDR3 spans 13 amino acids. Germline V CDR1 and CDR2: GTSNPN, SVGIG (reference sequence). V dropped 7 bases and J dropped 9 bases, with 16 bases sitting between them. In DNA form, the CDR3 reads TGTGCCTCCACGGGACAAAGGGGTTCACCCCTCCACTTT. Translated: CASTGQRGSPLHF.

The CDR3 loop is CASSWGQGSLDTQYF. The CDR3 DNA reads as TGTGCCAGCAGCTGGGGACAGGGGTCATTGGATACGCAGTATTTT. V is TRBV7-9 and J is TRBJ2-3; 10 bases map to TRBD1. With 4 bases clipped from V and 6 bases from J, the junction kept 7 bases outside the gene matches. CDR1 is SEHNR and CDR2 is FQNEAQ in the germline V gene (reference sequence). This CDR3 contains 15 residues.

The V and J genes are TRBV4-2 and TRBJ2-4; D may be TRBD2 (7 bases). Germline V CDR1 and CDR2: LGHNA, YNFKEQ. The CDR3 totals 18 residues. V was pared by 0 bases and J by 1 base, with 16 bases between. The CDR3 loop reads CASSQDPGGGGAKNIQYF. The CDR3 DNA is TGTGCCAGCAGCCAAGACCCCGGGGGAGGGGGTGCCAAAAACATTCAGTACTTC.

The chain links TRBV3-1 (or the pseudogene TRBV3-2) to TRBJ1-5; a weak D match, TRBD1 (5 bases). V lost 3 bases to trimming and J lost 0 bases, with 6 bases between them. This CDR3 has 14 residues. The germline gives CDR1 LGHDT, CDR2 YNNKEL (reference sequence). As DNA, the CDR3 is TGTGCCAGCAGCCACCAGGGTAGCAATCAGCCCCAGCATTTT. It is translated as CASSHQGSNQPQHF.

This clone was counted a few times. The chain joins TRBV27 to TRBJ1-1, with D uncertain. Germline lookup yields CDR1 MNHEY and CDR2 SMNVEV (reference sequence). This CDR3 region has 14 residues. The ends were cut back, 2 bases at V and 0 bases at J, with 7 bases in the middle. The CDR3 protein is CASSLIALNTEAFF. The CDR3 DNA is TGTGCCAGCAGTTTAATAGCACTGAACACTGAAGCTTTCTTT.

The chain links TRBV5-8 to TRBJ2-6; a weak D match, TRBD2 (6 bases). The V and J ends lost 4 bases and 2 bases respectively, with 19 bases between them. CDR1 is SGHTS and CDR2 is YDEGEE in the germline V gene. This CDR3 region has 18 residues. The CDR3 sequence: CASSERRGSGTGANVLTF. The CDR3 DNA reads TGTGCCAGCAGCGAAAGACGGGGGTCTGGGACTGGGGCCAACGTCCTGACTTTC.

The chain uses TRBV19 and TRBJ2-1; a weak D match, TRBD2 (7 bases). This CDR3 contains 16 residues. Per germline, CDR1 LNHDA and CDR2 SQIVND (reference sequence). V lost 4 bases to trimming and J lost 6 bases, with 19 bases between them. The chain's CDR3 is CASSKLGLGGSNEQFF. CDR3 DNA: TGTGCCAGTAGTAAACTAGGACTAGGGGGAAGCAATGAGCAGTTCTTC.

V usage is TRBV29-1 and J usage is TRBJ2-7; D may be TRBD1 (6 bases). The ends were cut back, 0 bases at V and 2 bases at J, with 11 bases in the middle. Germline V lookup: CDR1 SQVTM, CDR2 ANQGSEA. The CDR3 length is 14 residues. The CDR3 DNA reads as TGCAGCGTTGAAGATTTTCAGGGGACCTACGAGCAGTACTTC. The encoded protein is CSVEDFQGTYEQYF.

The chain joins TRBV6-1 to TRBJ2-1, with 11 bases identical to TRBD1. CDR3 length: 15 amino acids. V dropped 0 bases and J dropped 9; count of bases not matched to a gene: 4. Germline V gene sequence: CDR1 MNHNS, CDR2 SASEGT. The DNA of the CDR3 is TGTGCCAGCAGTGAAGCCGGGACAGGGGGGGGTGAGCAGTTCTTC. Amino acids: CASSEAGTGGGEQFF.

The chain joins TRBV13 to TRBJ1-1; D is possibly TRBD1 (5 bases). This CDR3 is 14 amino acids long. From germline, CDR1 is PRHDT and CDR2 FYEKMQ (reference sequence). With 0 bases removed from V and 2 bases from J, the gap between germline ends came to 7 bases. CDR3: CASSLGGPNTEAFF. The DNA of the CDR3 is TGTGCCAGCAGCTTAGGGGGGCCTAACACTGAAGCTTTCTTT.

The rearrangement uses TRBV6-1 and TRBJ1-3, with D possibly being TRBD1 (6 bases). Trimming stripped 1 base from V and 2 bases from J, with 9 bases between. This CDR3 contains 15 residues. Germline-derived CDR1 and CDR2 are MNHNS and SASEGT. In DNA form, the CDR3 reads TGTGCCAGCAGTGAAGATGAGGGGGCTGGAAACACCATATATTTT. It encodes CASSEDEGAGNTIYF.

This clone counts as medium-sized. This rearrangement joins TRBV11-2 to TRBJ1-6, with 11 nucleotides matching TRBD1. With V trimmed by 6 bases and J by 2 bases, 9 bases remained unmatched. Germline V CDR1 and CDR2: SGHAT, FQNNGV. This CDR3 has 18 residues. The CDR3: CASSYGRTGGPYNSPLHF. In nucleotides, the CDR3 is TGTGCCAGCAGTTATGGGCGGACAGGGGGCCCCTATAATTCACCCCTCCACTTT.

This chain connects TRBV15 to TRBJ1-3; TRBD1 might be the D (6 bases). The germline V gene encodes CDR1 LNHNV and CDR2 YYDKDF (reference sequence). The CDR3 contains 14 residues. V was shortened by 4 bases and J by 4 bases, with 11 bases between the two germline ends. The CDR3 DNA is TGTGCCACCAGCACTGGGGGCCAGGGAAACACCATATATTTT. It translates to CATSTGGQGNTIYF.

This clone has a handful of counts. The chain is built from TRBV19 and TRBJ2-2; D uncertain. Germline V CDR1 and CDR2: LNHDA, SQIVND (reference sequence). There are 13 residues in the CDR3. V shed 5 bases and J shed 5 bases, with 9 bases lying between them. CDR3 protein: CASSPPRTGELFF. Here the CDR3 DNA reads TGTGCCAGTAGTCCGCCTAGGACCGGGGAGCTGTTTTTT.

This sequence joins TRBV5-8 and TRBJ1-5; D possibly corresponds to TRBD1 (5 bases). The CDR3 has 16 residues. Trimming pared 3 bases from V and 6 bases from J, leaving 19 bases between. Germline-derived CDR1 and CDR2 are SGHTS and YDEGEE. The CDR3 nucleotides read TGTGCCAGCAGCTCGAGAGTTGGGAGGGGAGGTCAGCCCCAGCATTTT. This gives the protein CASSSRVGRGGQPQHF. The complete variable domain, with remaining parts taken from reference TRBV5-8 and TRBJ1-5, reads EAGVTQSPTHLIKTRGQQATLRCSPISGHTSVYWYQQALGLGLQFLLWYDEGEERNRGNFPPRFSGRQFPNYSSELNVNALELEDSALYLCASSSRVGRGGQPQHFGDGTRLSIL.

The CDR3, as DNA: TGTGCCAGCAGCCGCGGGACAGGTATTGGTGCCACTGAAGCTTTCTTT. Its protein is CASSRGTGIGATEAFF. V and J are TRBV4-2 and TRBJ1-1; 8 nucleotides align to TRBD1. This CDR3 has 16 amino acids. Germline CDR1 reads LGHNA; CDR2 reads YNFKEQ. V shed 4 bases, J shed 4 bases, and the junction held 11 bases outside the gene matches.

The CDR3: CASSLGEGNSPLHF. The CDR3 DNA is TGTGCCAGCAGCCTCGGTGAGGGTAATTCACCCCTCCACTTT. J is TRBJ1-6 and V is TRBV7-9; unclear D gene. Trimming pared 5 bases from V and 6 bases from J, leaving 11 bases between. The CDR3 covers 14 residues. Germline-derived CDR1 and CDR2 are SEHNR and FQNEAQ (reference sequence).

This rearrangement joins TRBV4-1 to TRBJ2-7; weak D call: TRBD2 (5 bases). Germline CDR1 reads MGHRA; CDR2 reads YSYEKL. The CDR3 spans 13 residues. V was trimmed by 0 bases and J by 6 bases, leaving 9 bases between them. The CDR3 DNA sequence: TGCGCCAGCAGCCAAGATAGGGCGGGCGAGCAGTACTTC. Translation: CASSQDRAGEQYF.

The chain carries TRBV30 and TRBJ1-4, with a tentative D call TRBD1 (5 bases). Germline loops: CDR1 GTSNPN, CDR2 SVGIG (reference sequence). The CDR3 contains 13 residues. Trimming took 7 bases from V and 8 from J, leaving 17 bases between them. DNA of the CDR3: TGTGCCTTGATCCAGGGCCCCGGGGAAAAACTGTTTTTT. It codes for CALIQGPGEKLFF.

The chain recombines TRBV12-3 or TRBV12-4 with TRBJ2-3, with TRBD1 matching over 7 bases. The junction had 4 bases not matched to a gene; V was cut back by 4 bases and J by 9 bases. CDR3 length: 12 amino acids. The CDR3 spells CASSSQGVTQYF. CDR3 in DNA: TGTGCCAGCAGTTCTCAGGGGGTCACGCAGTATTTT.

The chain has TRBV11-2 and TRBJ2-1; 8 bases agree with TRBD1. This CDR3 spans 15 amino acids. The junction had 12 bases not matched to a gene; V was cut back by 6 bases and J by 8 bases. CDR1 SGHAT and CDR2 FQNNGV come from the germline V gene. CDR3 nucleotides: TGTGCCAGCAGTGCTCGGACAGGGCCAGGCGATGAGCAGTTCTTC. Its translation is CASSARTGPGDEQFF.

The gene calls are TRBV19 and TRBJ2-2; 7 bases align to TRBD1. Germline CDR1 is LNHDA and CDR2 is SQIVND (reference sequence). The CDR3 consists of 16 residues. After removal of 4 bases from V and 0 bases from J, the junction contained 5 bases not matched to a gene. CDR3 nucleotide sequence: TGTGCCAGTAGTACCGGACAGGCTTCGAACACCGGGGAGCTGTTTTTT. Residues: CASSTGQASNTGELFF.

The gene calls are TRBV6-5 and TRBJ2-5; the match to TRBD2 covers 9 bases. With V trimmed by 4 bases and J by 5 bases, 11 bases remained unmatched. Germline-derived CDR1 and CDR2 are MNHEY and SVGAGI. This CDR3 contains 16 residues. This CDR3 is CASSSVAGARGETQYF. CDR3 nucleotide sequence: TGTGCCAGCAGTTCTGTAGCGGGGGCCCGGGGGGAGACCCAGTACTTC.

The chain joins TRBV5-1 to TRBJ1-1; D is ambiguous. Germline V lookup: CDR1 SGHRS, CDR2 YFSETQ. V gave up 4 bases and J gave up 1 base, with 11 bases separating them. The CDR3 extends over 14 amino acids. For the CDR3, the DNA is TGCGCCAGCAGCATAGTTGCGGGGAACACTGAAGCTTTCTTT. This encodes CASSIVAGNTEAFF.

The V and J genes are TRBV3-1 (or the pseudogene TRBV3-2) and TRBJ1-2, with 10 bases lining up with TRBD1. This CDR3 region has 15 residues. V lost 2 bases to trimming and J lost 4 bases; unmatched junction nucleotides: 4. The V gene's germline CDR1 is LGHDT and CDR2 YNNKEL (reference sequence). CDR3 coding DNA: TGTGCCAGCAGCCAATCGGACAGGGGGATCTATGGCTACACCTTC. Encoded protein: CASSQSDRGIYGYTF.

This clone appeared a few times. The chain joins TRBV19 to TRBJ2-7, with D unresolved. This CDR3 comprises 12 residues. Germline V gives CDR1 LNHDA, CDR2 SQIVND (reference sequence). The V end lost 4 bases, the J end lost 3 bases, and 7 bases lay between the germline ends. This CDR3 reads CASSNGFYEQYF. The CDR3 bases are TGTGCCAGTAGTAACGGTTTCTACGAGCAGTACTTC.